The clone carrying this T cell receptor beta chain was seen once. Produced via immunoSEQ multiplex PCR; TCRdb's table is partial and in-frame only. The table includes roughly 400,000 clones, less than 95% detected once. The entry originates in a study of blood T cell repertoires in COVID-19. At the level of the study: The analysed material was cDNA or gDNA that came from T cells, B-cell-depleted T cells, or PBMCs.

The study drew participants aged about 18 to 89 years from 20 to 30 US areas. Sequencing used PBMCs or T cells enriched from blood (not recorded which). This clonotype was sampled from a man between 18 and 35 years old who had recovered from COVID-19.

In nucleotides, the CDR3 is TGTGCCAGTCACGGGACTCCCGGCGGGGATGAGCAGTTCTTC. Translation gives CASHGTPGGDEQFF. This chain connects TRBV27 to TRBJ2-1; maybe TRBD2 (6 bases). The CDR3 totals 14 residues. Trimming stripped 9 bases from V and 8 bases from J, with 20 bases between. CDR1 and CDR2 from the germline V gene are MNHEY and SMNVEV (reference sequence).